A selection of T cell receptor beta chains follows, all from one sample in a study of blood T cell repertoires in COVID-19. Data came from immunoSEQ multiplex PCR; TCRdb stores just in-frame clones and leaves some out. The table records roughly 140,000 clones, 78% of them present only once. The sequenced sample was peripheral blood. These TCRs come from an older woman with acute or convalescent COVID-19. CDR3s include the opening cysteine and the closing phenylalanine or tryptophan. The D gene is left open where the match is weak.

d_call j_call v_call cdr3_aa cdr3_nt
NA TRBJ1-3 TRBV3-1/TRBV3-2 CASGIFKGSFSGNTIYF TGTGCCAGCGGAATTTTCAAGGGGTCCTTCTCTGGAAACACCATATATTTT
NA TRBJ1-5 TRBV6-1 CASSGILNYSNQPQHF TGTGCCAGCAGTGGGATCCTCAACTATAGCAATCAGCCCCAGCATTTT
NA TRBJ2-1 TRBV12-3/TRBV12-4 CASSLEEIEQFF TGTGCCAGCAGCCTCGAGGAAATTGAGCAGTTCTTC
NA TRBJ1-5 TRBV3-1/TRBV3-2 CASSQDRSLRRPQHF TGTGCCAGCAGCCAAGACAGGTCCCTCCGCCGGCCCCAGCATTTT
TRBD2 TRBJ2-7 TRBV9 CASSGRKASGLYEQYF TGTGCCAGCAGCGGTAGGAAGGCTAGCGGGCTTTACGAGCAGTACTTC
NA TRBJ1-1 TRBV3-1/TRBV3-2 CASSLGGGASEAFF TGTGCCAGCAGCCTCGGGGGAGGGGCCAGTGAAGCTTTCTTT
TRBD1 TRBJ1-5 TRBV27 CASSLRQGGNQPQHF TGTGCCAGCAGTTTGAGACAGGGGGGCAATCAGCCCCAGCATTTT
NA TRBJ2-7 TRBV28 CASTTSAGAPGEQYF TGTGCCAGCACCACGTCGGCAGGTGCTCCGGGGGAGCAGTACTTC
TRBD1 TRBJ1-3 TRBV3-1/TRBV3-2 CASSQRQGVSGNTIYF TGTGCCAGCAGCCAAAGGCAGGGGGTTTCCGGAAACACCATATATTTT
TRBD2 TRBJ2-3 TRBV19 CASRSGTSGGRTDTQYF TGTGCCAGTAGATCCGGGACTAGCGGGGGGCGCACAGATACGCAGTATTTT
NA TRBJ2-2 TRBV9 CASSVVGSGPNTGELFF TGTGCCAGCAGCGTAGTGGGTAGCGGTCCGAACACCGGGGAGCTGTTTTTT
TRBD2 TRBJ2-7 TRBV6-6 CASSASGSSMYEQYF TGTGCCAGCAGTGCTAGCGGGAGCAGTATGTACGAGCAGTACTTC
NA TRBJ1-5 TRBV30 CAWSVGNPSNQPQHF TGTGCCTGGAGTGTCGGGAATCCAAGCAATCAGCCCCAGCATTTT